The T cell receptor (beta chain) under discussion was sequenced for a study of T cell responses to AZD1222 COVID-19 vaccine. Study-level results: Every sample of the repertoires postdated the peak T cell response.

As for this clone: Its specificity is not known.

Some clones are missing from TCRdb's copy, which holds only in-frame ones; the method was immunoSEQ multiplex PCR. Here the sample spans 150,000 to 200,000 clones, 90% to 95% being singletons. The receptor was derived from an adult in good health. Sequencing used peripheral blood, obtained on day 0 of AZD1222 vaccination.

This CDR3 reads CASSQDVSGNTIYF. The CDR3 DNA follows: TGTGCCAGCAGCCAAGATGTTAGCGGAAACACCATATATTTT. The V and J genes are TRBV4-2 and TRBJ1-3; D is ambiguous. V gave up 0 bases and J gave up 4 bases, with 7 bases separating them. Germline assignment: CDR1 LGHNA and CDR2 YNFKEQ. The CDR3 runs 14 residues.